A single sample is the source of the 13 T cell receptor beta chains below, sequenced in a study of blood T cells in healthy people across ages. Then a second PCR, running about 6 to 11 cycles, was carried out with a sample-barcoded 5' primer and a J-beta primer mix. TCRdb re-called the 5' RACE reads with MiXCR, one entry per CDR3 protein. This repertoire shows just over 1 million distinct CDR3 sequences, 40% to 55% found once; its top ten account for around 18%. Sequenced sample: blood. The receptors come from a woman aged 60-70 years in good health.

This clonotype was observed a few times. V is TRBV6-6 and J is TRBJ2-1; D gene unclear. V gave up 0 bases and J gave up 6 bases, with 9 bases separating them. This CDR3 comprises 14 residues. Germline V gives CDR1 MNHNY, CDR2 SVGAGI (reference sequence). The CDR3 nucleotides are TGTGCCAGCAGTTACTCGATGGAAAGCAATGAGCAGTTCTTC. This sequence encodes CASSYSMESNEQFF.

The CDR3 DNA reads as TGTGCCAGCAGCCAAGAGCCTAGCGCATATAGGGAGCAGTACTTC. It specifies CASSQEPSAYREQYF. The V gene is TRBV4-2, the J gene TRBJ2-5; D perhaps matches TRBD2 (6 bases). CDR3 length: 15 residues. Germline CDR1 is LGHNA and CDR2 is YNFKEQ. V lost 0 bases and J lost 11, with 19 bases in between.

This clonotype turned up a few times. This sequence joins TRBV5-1 and TRBJ2-5, with 8 nucleotides matching TRBD1. CDR3 length equals 13 residues. Germline V gene lookup returns CDR1 SGHRS and CDR2 YFSETQ. Germline trimming cut 7 bases from V and 1 base from J; bases unmatched to any gene: 3. The CDR3 sequence: CASFGQGQETQYF. The CDR3 nucleotides are TGCGCCAGCTTCGGACAGGGCCAAGAGACCCAGTACTTC.

The chain combines TRBV3-1 with TRBJ2-5; D might be TRBD2 (6 bases). CDR1 and CDR2 from the germline V gene are LGHDT and YNNKEL (reference sequence). This CDR3 has 15 residues. The V end lost 2 bases, the J end lost 5 bases, and 15 bases lay between the germline ends. The chain's CDR3 is CASSQSGSTGETQYF. The CDR3 nucleotides read TGTGCCAGCAGCCAATCCGGGAGCACTGGGGAGACCCAGTACTTC.

CDR3 region: CASSERKRNEQFF. CDR3 nucleotide sequence: TGCGCCAGCAGTGAGCGGAAGCGGAATGAGCAGTTCTTC. The chain is built from TRBV10-2 and TRBJ2-1, with D perhaps TRBD2 (5 bases). The CDR3 is 13 residues long. V lost 2 bases and J 7 bases, leaving 9 bases between the germline ends. Germline CDR1 and CDR2: WSHSY and SAAADI.

This clonotype was recorded a few times. This chain joins TRBV19 and TRBJ2-7; 8 nucleotides agree with TRBD2. The DNA end favors TRBJ2-5, so the J call may be wrong. This CDR3 comprises 14 residues. Germline V CDR1 and CDR2: LNHDA, SQIVND (reference sequence). The CDR3 here is CASSIGGAEETQYF. The CDR3 DNA reads TGTGCCAGTAGTATCGGGGGGGCCGAGGAGACCCAGTACTTC.

This chain uses TRBV5-1 with TRBJ2-6; maybe TRBD1 (7 bases). Trimming stripped 0 bases from V and 0 bases from J, with 13 bases between. CDR3 length equals 18 residues. Germline V lookup: CDR1 SGHRS, CDR2 YFSETQ. DNA for the CDR3: TGCGCCAGCAGCTTGGCCCGGCAGGGGGGCTCTGGGGCCAACGTCCTGACTTTC. Protein sequence: CASSLARQGGSGANVLTF.

The J gene is TRBJ1-5, the V gene TRBV20-1; D is perhaps TRBD1 (6 bases). V lost 5 bases to trimming and J lost 5 bases, with 13 bases between them. The CDR3 length is 13 residues. Germline V gives CDR1 DFQATT, CDR2 SNEGSKA (reference sequence). CDR3 DNA sequence: TGCAGTGCTGTGGGGGCACGGCATCAGCCCCAGCATTTT. Protein: CSAVGARHQPQHF.

J is TRBJ1-2 and V is TRBV20-1; D not resolved. This CDR3 spans 15 amino acids. Looked up from germline, CDR1 is DFQATT and CDR2 is SNEGSKA (reference sequence). The germline V and J ends were trimmed by 1 base and 1 base, with 13 bases remaining between them. For the CDR3, the DNA is TGCAGTGCTAGAGGCCGGGAAGAGAATAACTATGGCTACACCTTC. Its translation: CSARGREENNYGYTF.

The chain is built from TRBV4-2 and TRBJ2-3, with TRBD2 matching over 12 bases. The CDR3 length is 17 residues. CDR1 and CDR2 from the germline V gene are LGHNA and YNFKEQ. Trimming removed 3 bases from V and 4 bases from J; junction bases left unmatched: 8. The CDR3 DNA sequence: TGTGCCAGCAGCCAGAGGACTAGCGGGACCCAATCAGATACGCAGTATTTT. This translates into CASSQRTSGTQSDTQYF.

The chain employs TRBV7-6 and TRBJ1-5, with a weak D call TRBD1 (5 bases). From germline, CDR1 is SGHVS and CDR2 FNYEAQ. V was clipped by 1 base and J by 3 bases, with 16 bases between them. This CDR3 has 17 residues. For the CDR3, the DNA is TGTGCCAGCAGCTTAGGGCGGGGTACGGGGCACAATCAGCCCCAGCATTTT. It yields the protein CASSLGRGTGHNQPQHF.

The gene calls are TRBV6-2 or TRBV6-3 and TRBJ2-5; 9 positions agree with TRBD1. Trimming removed 6 bases from V and 4 bases from J; junction bases left unmatched: 9. The CDR3 contains 15 residues. CDR1 and CDR2 from the germline V gene are MNHEY and SVGEGT. CDR3 coding DNA: TGTGCCAGCAGCCTGCTCCGGGACAGGGCAGAGACCCAGTACTTC. Translated: CASSLLRDRAETQYF.

This clonotype was seen only once. The V and J genes are TRBV5-1 and TRBJ2-1; 8 positions agree with TRBD2. V lost 3 bases to trimming and J lost 5 bases; unmatched junction nucleotides: 4. CDR1 and CDR2 (germline): SGHRS, YFSETQ. The CDR3 has 14 residues. The CDR3 nucleotides are TGCGCCAGCAGCTGGAGACTAGCGAACAATGAGCAGTTCTTC. Its translation: CASSWRLANNEQFF. Full variable domain (outside the CDR3, taken from reference TRBV5-1 and TRBJ2-1): KAGVTQTPRYLIKTRGQQVTLSCSPISGHRSVSWYQQTPGQGLQFLFEYFSETQRNKGNFPGRFSGRQFSNSRSEMNVSTLELGDSALYLCASSWRLANNEQFFGPGTRLTVL.